These 18 T cell receptor beta chains were all obtained from the same sample, sequenced in a study of T-cell memory formation after mild COVID-19. TCRdb used MiXCR to reprocess the 5' RACE reads, holding one entry per CDR3 protein. The sample has 250,000 to 350,000 distinct CDR3 sequences, roughly 19% seen once. The material sequenced was PBMCs or a T cell subset sorted from them (not recorded which). All receptors come from a young man who had mild COVID-19 (a few samples of this study predate the infection). Cell type and time point are not known.

J is TRBJ1-5 and V is TRBV4-3; TRBD1 matches 9 bases. The CDR3 is 15 amino acids. Trimming at V came to 4 bases and at J to 6 bases, leaving 7 bases not matched to a gene. Germline CDR1 and CDR2: LGHNA and YSLEER. In DNA, the CDR3 is TGCGCCAGCAGCCGCGGGACAGGGCATGGTCAGCCCCAGCATTTT. Its translation is CASSRGTGHGQPQHF.

This clonotype was seen more than once but under ten times. The V call is TRBV9, the J call TRBJ2-3; D uncertain. Germline lookup yields CDR1 SGDLS and CDR2 YYNGEE. V lost 0 bases, J lost 7 bases, and 15 bases lay in between. CDR3 length: 15 residues. The CDR3 region is CASSVAPVRLHTQYF. Written as DNA, the CDR3 is TGTGCCAGCAGCGTAGCCCCCGTCCGTCTCCATACGCAGTATTTT.

This clonotype was counted between two and nine times. V is TRBV4-2 and J is TRBJ2-5, with 8 bases aligning to TRBD1. J lost 1 base, V lost 4 bases, and 2 bases had no gene match. CDR3 length equals 14 residues. From germline, CDR1 is LGHNA and CDR2 YNFKEQ. The CDR3 nucleotides are TGTGCCAGCAGCCCTACAGGGGGCCAAGAGACCCAGTACTTC. Translation gives CASSPTGGQETQYF.

The table lists this clonotype with a few counts. V and J are TRBV11-2 and TRBJ2-3, with 7 bases that match TRBD1. The V and J ends lost 6 bases and 1 base, in that order; junction bases with no gene match: 7. There are 15 residues in the CDR3. Germline CDR1 reads SGHAT; CDR2 reads FQNNGV. CDR3 sequence (DNA): TGTGCCAGCAGTTCGGGACAGCCCGGCACAGATACGCAGTATTTT. Its translation is CASSSGQPGTDTQYF.

V is TRBV24-1 and J is TRBJ2-2, with D perhaps TRBD1 (6 bases). This CDR3 is built from 15 residues. V shed 6 bases and J shed 1 base, with 11 bases lying between them. The germline V gene has CDR1 KGHDR and CDR2 SFDVKD. In nucleotides, the CDR3 is TGTGCCACCAGTTGGACAGTAGGGAACACCGGGGAGCTGTTTTTT. Its protein is CATSWTVGNTGELFF.

This rearrangement joins TRBV10-3 to TRBJ2-3; TRBD2 is a possible D gene (6 bases). The CDR3 is made up of 15 amino acids. Between the trimmed V and J ends, which lost 10 bases and 0 bases, there was a span of 17 bases. Per the germline V gene, CDR1 is ENHRY and CDR2 is SYGVKD. CDR3 sequence: CATRLWGTSTDTQYF. DNA for the CDR3: TGTGCCACCCGACTGTGGGGGACTAGCACAGATACGCAGTATTTT.

This clonotype came up a few times. This chain joins TRBV4-3 and TRBJ2-1; TRBD1 matches at 7 bases. Germline trimming cut 0 bases from V and 3 bases from J; bases unmatched to any gene: 14. Germline V CDR1 and CDR2: LGHNA, YSLEER. The CDR3 consists of 19 residues. DNA of the CDR3: TGCGCCAGCAGCCAAGAGTCCCCCGGGACAGCGATGGACTACAATGAGCAGTTCTTC. Residues: CASSQESPGTAMDYNEQFF.

This clonotype was observed a few times. CDR3 nucleotide sequence: TGTGCCATCAGGGGACAGACCGAGGGCGCAGATACGCAGTATTTT. The encoded protein is CAIRGQTEGADTQYF. The chain uses TRBV10-3 and TRBJ2-3; TRBD1 aligns across 7 bases. Trimming removed 6 bases from V and 4 bases from J; junction bases left unmatched: 10. Germline CDR1 reads ENHRY; CDR2 reads SYGVKD. CDR3 length: 15 residues.

This clonotype was counted a few times. The chain employs TRBV20-1 and TRBJ1-5; D not resolved. Deletions cut 3 bases from V and 2 bases from J, with 14 bases between. Germline assignment: CDR1 DFQATT and CDR2 SNEGSKA (reference sequence). The CDR3 covers 15 residues. The CDR3 DNA reads as TGCAGTGCTAGTTATGGACGTGGGGGCAATCAGCCCCAGCATTTT. It codes for CSASYGRGGNQPQHF.

Only one count was recorded for this clonotype. This chain links TRBV28 with TRBJ1-5, with unresolved D. CDR1 is MDHEN and CDR2 is SYDVKM in the germline V gene. The CDR3 length is 15 residues. The V gene lost 6 bases and the J gene lost 0 bases, with 12 bases spanning the gap. The CDR3 nucleotides are TGTGCCAGCAGACAAGGCTCTTATAGCAATCAGCCCCAGCATTTT. Protein product: CASRQGSYSNQPQHF.

The genes are TRBV7-8 and TRBJ2-1, with D tentatively TRBD1 (5 bases). CDR1 and CDR2 from the germline V gene are SGHVS and FQNEAQ. The CDR3 sequence is 16 residues long. The V end lost 5 bases, the J end lost 1 base, and 15 bases lay between the germline ends. The CDR3 here is CASSPGQGRSYNEQFF. The CDR3 bases are TGTGCCAGCAGCCCTGGGCAGGGAAGGTCCTACAATGAGCAGTTCTTC.

CDR3: CASRLSGGDTEAFF. Written as DNA, the CDR3 is TGTGCCAGCAGGCTAAGTGGCGGCGACACTGAAGCTTTCTTT. V is TRBV6-2 or TRBV6-3 and J is TRBJ1-1; D call uncertain. The V and J ends lost 6 bases and 3 bases respectively, with 14 bases between them. The CDR3 is 14 residues long. Germline assignment: CDR1 MNHEY and CDR2 SVGEGT.

This clonotype was picked up a small number of times. This chain links TRBV4-3 with TRBJ1-2; D remains unclear. This CDR3 comprises 14 residues. Trimming left V 4 bases short and J 2 bases short, with 11 bases between. Germline V gives CDR1 LGHNA, CDR2 YSLEER. The CDR3 here is CASSPETGNYGYTF. CDR3 DNA: TGCGCCAGCAGCCCTGAGACGGGGAACTATGGCTACACCTTC.

The rearrangement uses TRBV5-1 and TRBJ1-1, with D maybe TRBD1 (6 bases). Germline CDR1 and CDR2: SGHRS and YFSETQ. V lost 4 bases and J lost 1, with 11 bases in between. The CDR3 totals 14 residues. CDR3 protein: CASSNGQPNTEAFF. DNA of the CDR3: TGCGCCAGCAGCAACGGACAGCCGAACACTGAAGCTTTCTTT.

With respect to this clonotype: Relative to the germline gene, one junction end is altered; a read error may explain this. The chain is built from TRBV7-2 and TRBJ1-6; a possible D gene is TRBD1 (5 bases). There are 17 residues in the CDR3. Looked up from germline, CDR1 is SGHTA and CDR2 is FQGNSA. As DNA, the CDR3 is TGTGCCAGCACTTTTCTTCGGGGCAGCTCCTATAATTCACCCCTCAACTTT. This translates into CASTFLRGSSYNSPLNF.

This clonotype was recorded only once. J is TRBJ2-3 and V is TRBV12-3 or TRBV12-4; 14 bases agree with TRBD2. With V trimmed by 7 bases and J by 4 bases, 10 bases remained unmatched. This CDR3 is 17 amino acids long. The CDR3 DNA is TGTGCCAGCACCAATGGGGAGACTAGCGGGGGGGCAGATACGCAGTATTTT. This codes for CASTNGETSGGADTQYF.

This clonotype was counted only a few times. The chain combines TRBV2 with TRBJ2-3, with 10 bases identical to TRBD2. Germline CDR1 reads SNHLY; CDR2 reads FYNNEI. This CDR3 contains 17 residues. The V and J ends lost 3 bases and 0 bases, in that order; junction bases with no gene match: 6. The CDR3 sequence is CASSDLAGATSTDTQYF. In DNA, the CDR3 is TGTGCCAGCAGTGATCTAGCGGGAGCAACTAGCACAGATACGCAGTATTTT.

This clonotype appeared many times. The CDR3, as DNA: TGTGCCAGCAGCCCGCCGGTCGGCGGGGGGAGGACCGGGGAGCTGTTTTTT. Protein: CASSPPVGGGRTGELFF. J is TRBJ2-2 and V is TRBV11-2; 8 bases are a match to TRBD2. V lost 5 bases and J lost 5; bases outside the gene matches: 13. The germline V gene encodes CDR1 SGHAT and CDR2 FQNNGV. The CDR3 consists of 17 residues.